The 16 T cell receptor beta chains listed next were all sequenced from one sample in a study of regulatory T cells in long-lasting Graves disease. Regarding time point: newly diagnosed GD, antithyroid drugs for less than 3 months. RNA isolated from PBMCs was used to make the TCR library. CDR3 regions were amplified by Arm-PCR using iRepertoire HTBI primers to build TCR beta libraries. Each CDR3 protein is one row after TCRdb ran MiXCR on the multiplex PCR reads. Here the sample spans around 500,000 distinct CDR3 sequences, around an eighth being singletons. In addition, the sample was reused for a study of T cells in Graves' hyperthyroidism and ophthalmopathy.

Sequenced material: peripheral blood mononuclear cells (PBMCs), taken at new diagnosis, from a patient treated with antithyroid drugs. The receptors come from a man aged 25 to 40 with Graves disease.

This clonotype was detected only a few times. The gene calls are TRBV6-2 or TRBV6-3 and TRBJ1-5; D possibly corresponds to TRBD1 (6 bases). Trimming took 7 bases from V and 3 from J, leaving 19 bases between them. The CDR3 consists of 16 residues. Germline V lookup: CDR1 MNHEY, CDR2 SVGEGT. DNA of the CDR3: TGTGCCAGCACCCAACGAGGGGGGGCCACCAATCAGCCCCAGCATTTT. This gives the protein CASTQRGGATNQPQHF.

The sample holds many counts of this clonotype. The J gene is TRBJ2-7, the V gene TRBV7-8; D remains ambiguous. The germline V and J ends were trimmed by 2 bases and 7 bases, with 12 bases remaining between them. CDR1 and CDR2 (germline): SGHVS, FQNEAQ. This CDR3 region has 13 residues. The CDR3 sequence: CASSLNPAREQYF. CDR3 sequence (DNA): TGTGCCAGCAGCTTAAATCCAGCCCGGGAGCAGTACTTC.

In its sample, this clonotype was seen many times. The genes are TRBV27 and TRBJ1-6; tentative D call: TRBD1 (5 bases). V was shortened by 5 bases and J by 7 bases, with 18 bases between the two germline ends. The CDR3 is 16 amino acids. Germline loops: CDR1 MNHEY, CDR2 SMNVEV (reference sequence). In DNA form, the CDR3 reads TGTGCCAGCAGTCCGCCGGGATGGGGGAACAATTCACCCCTCCACTTT. Translation gives CASSPPGWGNNSPLHF.

This clonotype was seen ten or more times. The chain has TRBV29-1 and TRBJ2-7, with 13 bases fitting TRBD2. V dropped 4 bases and J dropped 5; count of bases not matched to a gene: 5. CDR3 length equals 14 residues. Germline V gives CDR1 SQVTM, CDR2 ANQGSEA. The CDR3 DNA reads as TGCAGCGTTGGTCGACTAGCGGGAGGCCACGAGCAGTACTTC. As protein: CSVGRLAGGHEQYF.

This clonotype was recorded many times. The chain has TRBV10-3 and TRBJ1-2; 9 nucleotides line up with TRBD1. The CDR3 runs 16 residues. V gave up 8 bases and J gave up 4 bases; unmatched junction bases: 14. CDR1 and CDR2 from the germline V gene are ENHRY and SYGVKD. The chain's CDR3 is CAIVPGQGASSYGYTF. DNA for the CDR3: TGTGCCATCGTACCGGGACAGGGCGCTTCGTCCTATGGCTACACCTTC.

This clonotype was picked up many times. The CDR3 nucleotides read TGCAGTGCTAGAGGAGGTTCGACTAGCACAGATACGCAGTATTTT. Amino acids: CSARGGSTSTDTQYF. The chain joins TRBV20-1 to TRBJ2-3; D not certain. With 1 base removed from V and 0 bases from J, the gap between germline ends came to 11 bases. Germline loops: CDR1 DFQATT, CDR2 SNEGSKA (reference sequence). The CDR3 length is 15 residues.

The rearrangement joins TRBV12-3 or TRBV12-4 to TRBJ2-5; no clear D. There are 12 residues in the CDR3. V was cut by 4 bases and J by 5 bases, with 8 bases left in between. This chain's CDR3 is CASSSIMETQYF. The DNA for the CDR3 is TGTGCCAGCAGTTCTATTATGGAGACCCAGTACTTC.

This clonotype showed up many times. The gene calls are TRBV29-1 and TRBJ1-1, with TRBD1 matching over 12 bases. Losses at the gene ends were 7 bases for V and 5 bases for J; bases not matched to a gene: 17. CDR3 size: 17 residues. CDR1 is SQVTM and CDR2 is ANQGSEA in the germline V gene. The CDR3 DNA reads TGCAGCGCGGGACAGGGGGCTTCTGCAGCTGGGAGAACTGAAGCTTTCTTT. This translates into CSAGQGASAAGRTEAFF.

This clonotype was counted ten times or more. The rearrangement links TRBV28 to TRBJ2-7; 10 positions match TRBD2. The V segment lost 6 bases and the J segment 3 bases; nucleotides outside the gene matches: 5. The CDR3 covers 14 residues. The germline gives CDR1 MDHEN, CDR2 SYDVKM. For the CDR3, the DNA is TGTGCCAGCAGACGGACTAGCGGCTTCTACGAGCAGTACTTC. This gives the protein CASRRTSGFYEQYF. Full variable domain (rest looked up from reference TRBV28 and TRBJ2-7): DVKVTQSSRYLVKRTGEKVFLECVQDMDHENMFWYRQDPGLGLRLIYFSYDVKMKEKGDIPEGYSVSREKKERFSLILESASTNQTSMYLCASRRTSGFYEQYFGPGTRLTVT.

This clonotype was counted many times. The J gene is TRBJ1-1, the V gene TRBV10-3; 7 positions match TRBD1. The germline V gene has CDR1 ENHRY and CDR2 SYGVKD. V lost 11 bases and J lost 4; bases outside the gene matches: 19. The CDR3 loop spans 16 amino acids. CDR3 loop: CAANKDRAGSSTEAFF. The CDR3 region has the DNA TGTGCCGCCAATAAAGACAGGGCCGGTTCATCCACTGAAGCTTTCTTT.

The J gene is TRBJ2-3, the V gene TRBV27; 10 nucleotides align to TRBD1. The DNA end lines up better with TRBJ2-7; the J call may be wrong. CDR3 size: 15 residues. Germline-derived CDR1 and CDR2 are MNHEY and SMNVEV (reference sequence). The CDR3 nucleotides read TGTGCCAGCAGTTTAAGGGAGGGGACAGGGGAAGAGCAGTACTTC. Its protein product is CASSLREGTGEEQYF.

This clonotype has ten or more counts. The chain couples TRBV12-3 or TRBV12-4 to TRBJ2-2; D is perhaps TRBD1 (6 bases). V was clipped by 6 bases and J by 0 bases, with 11 bases between them. This CDR3 has 15 residues. The CDR3 sequence: CASRPPGANTGELFF. CDR3 in DNA: TGTGCCAGCAGACCCCCAGGGGCGAACACCGGGGAGCTGTTTTTT.

This clonotype has at least ten counts. The chain employs TRBV5-1 and TRBJ1-5; D is undetermined. The CDR3 is 13 amino acids. CDR1 is SGHRS, CDR2 YFSETQ, per germline. Between the trimmed V and J ends, which lost 0 bases and 7 bases, there was a span of 8 bases. CDR3 DNA sequence: TGCGCCAGCAGCTTGGCCCCGGGCCAGCCCCAGCATTTT. This gives the protein CASSLAPGQPQHF. Using reference TRBV5-1 and TRBJ1-5 for the parts outside the CDR3, the full variable domain is KAGVTQTPRYLIKTRGQQVTLSCSPISGHRSVSWYQQTPGQGLQFLFEYFSETQRNKGNFPGRFSGRQFSNSRSEMNVSTLELGDSALYLCASSLAPGQPQHFGDGTRLSIL.

This clonotype was picked up many times. V and J are TRBV12-5 and TRBJ2-7, with 7 bases that match TRBD2. CDR1 and CDR2 (germline): LGHNT, FRNRAP. There are 13 residues in the CDR3. With V trimmed by 4 bases and J by 9 bases, 9 bases remained unmatched. CDR3 region: CASGSPPGGTQYF. The CDR3 region has the DNA TGTGCTAGTGGTTCCCCTCCCGGGGGGACGCAGTACTTC.

This clonotype occurred many times. The rearrangement joins TRBV11-2 to TRBJ2-4; 11 nucleotides align to TRBD2. CDR3 length: 15 amino acids. V shed 0 bases and J 7 bases; nucleotides not matched to a gene: 2. Germline V gene data show CDR1 as SGHAT and CDR2 as FQNNGV. CDR3 protein: CASSLELAGDNIQYF. CDR3 nucleotides: TGTGCCAGCAGCTTAGAACTAGCGGGAGACAACATTCAGTACTTC.

This clonotype appeared many times. The CDR3, as DNA: TGTGCCATCAGTGATTCGCATAGCGGGCGTAGCACAGATACGCAGTATTTT. Protein: CAISDSHSGRSTDTQYF. The chain is built from TRBV10-3 and TRBJ2-3; 7 bases match TRBD2. Losses at the gene ends were 3 bases for V and 0 bases for J; bases not matched to a gene: 9. The length of the CDR3 is 17 residues. Germline V gives CDR1 ENHRY, CDR2 SYGVKD.